Included here is one TCR beta chain sequence, with context. This sample was taken from a study of blood T cell repertoires in COVID-19. Background on the study: Researchers got acute and convalescent COVID-19 samples from the United States, Italy and Spain. Sources were T cells, B-cell-depleted T cells, or PBMCs; the material itself was cDNA or gDNA.

The CDR3 runs to 15 residues. Trimming left V 8 bases short and J 0 bases short, with 16 bases between. The germline CDR1 and CDR2 sequences are SEHNR and FQNEAQ (reference sequence). Authors' data handling: Researchers report that nucleated cell counts were estimated from reference gene primer amplification. The assay was immunoSEQ multiplex PCR, and TCRdb's table has in-frame clones only and misses some. That table is the source of V, J and clone size, and D and trimming were worked out from the DNA. The table has 160,000 or so clones, 86% seen once; the top ten hold 3.5% to 4.5%. The sequenced material came from peripheral blood. The sequence derives from a woman in her seventies with acute or convalescent COVID-19. The chain couples TRBV7-9 to TRBJ1-1; TRBD1 might be the D (6 bases). The CDR3 sequence is CASLARAGVNTEAFF. The CDR3 DNA sequence: TGTGCCAGCTTGGCCAGGGCAGGGGTGAACACTGAAGCTTTCTTT.